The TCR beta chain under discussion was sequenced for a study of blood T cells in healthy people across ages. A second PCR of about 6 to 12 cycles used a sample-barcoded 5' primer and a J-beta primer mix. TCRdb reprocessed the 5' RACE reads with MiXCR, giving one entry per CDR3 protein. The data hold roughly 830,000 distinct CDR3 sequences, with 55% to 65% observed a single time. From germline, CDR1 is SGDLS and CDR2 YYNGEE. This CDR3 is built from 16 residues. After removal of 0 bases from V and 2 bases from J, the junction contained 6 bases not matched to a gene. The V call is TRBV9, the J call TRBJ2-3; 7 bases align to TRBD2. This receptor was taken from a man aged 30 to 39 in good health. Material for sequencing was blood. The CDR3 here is CASSVGPAGNTDTQYF. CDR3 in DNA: TGTGCCAGCAGCGTAGGACCAGCGGGGAACACAGATACGCAGTATTTT.